A selection of T cell receptor beta chains follows, all from one sample in a study of vaccination and CD4 T cells after COVID-19. Their target antigens are unknown. MiXCR, applied by TCRdb to the PCR reads, yields one record per CDR3 protein. The sample carries 7,000 or so distinct CDR3 sequences, 55% to 75% recorded once. Sequenced material: CD4+ T cells from blood, cultured in vitro. The receptors were gathered from a human donor who had recovered from COVID-19. CDR3s include the opening cysteine and the closing phenylalanine or tryptophan. The D gene is left open where the match is weak. Clone sizes are given selectively: once, few, many, or a class where the clone is expanded.

len: 14
d_gene: TRBD1
v_gene: TRBV5-4
abundance: -
j_gene: TRBJ1-5
CDR3nt: TGTGCCAGCAGCTCGGACAGGGCTTACCAGCCCCAGCATTTT
CDR3aa: CASSSDRAYQPQHF

len: 16
d_gene: -
v_gene: TRBV18
abundance: once
j_gene: TRBJ1-2
CDR3nt: TGTGCCAGCTCAGCGAACCCGGACAGTTCGGACTATGGCTACACCTTC
CDR3aa: CASSANPDSSDYGYTF

len: 13
d_gene: -
v_gene: TRBV7-8
abundance: -
j_gene: TRBJ2-7
CDR3nt: TGTGCCAGCAGCCCTAAGCAGTGGTACGAGCAGTACTTC
CDR3aa: CASSPKQWYEQYF

len: 15
d_gene: -
v_gene: TRBV7-9
abundance: -
j_gene: TRBJ1-3
CDR3nt: TGTGCCAGCAGCTTAGCAGGCGGCTCTGGAAACACCATATATTTT
CDR3aa: CASSLAGGSGNTIYF

len: 15
d_gene: -
v_gene: TRBV27
abundance: once
j_gene: TRBJ2-1
CDR3nt: TGTGCCAGCAGTTACACAGGGCTCTCCTACAATGAGCAGTTCTTC
CDR3aa: CASSYTGLSYNEQFF

len: 17
d_gene: -
v_gene: TRBV11-3
abundance: -
j_gene: TRBJ2-7
CDR3nt: TGTGCCAGCAGCTCCTCTCTTTTAGGAACAGCCAAATACGAGCAGTACTTC
CDR3aa: CASSSSLLGTAKYEQYF

len: 13
d_gene: -
v_gene: TRBV7-2
abundance: few
j_gene: TRBJ1-2
CDR3nt: TGTGCCAGCAGCCGAGGAACCAGCTATGGCTACACCTTC
CDR3aa: CASSRGTSYGYTF

len: 17
d_gene: -
v_gene: TRBV24-1
abundance: hyperexpanded
j_gene: TRBJ1-1
CDR3nt: TGTGCCACCAGTGCCCCCGAAGGACGCCCAGGGAACACTGAAGCTTTCTTT
CDR3aa: CATSAPEGRPGNTEAFF

len: 20
d_gene: -
v_gene: TRBV4-1
abundance: -
j_gene: TRBJ1-2
CDR3nt: TGCGCCAGCAGCCAAGGCCCGTTCCGGACAGAGATCTCCGCTAACTATGGCTACACCTTC
CDR3aa: CASSQGPFRTEISANYGYTF

len: 16
d_gene: -
v_gene: TRBV6-1
abundance: once
j_gene: TRBJ2-2
CDR3nt: TGTGCCAGCAGTGAATTAGCCCCGGAATACATCGGGGAGCTGTTTTTT
CDR3aa: CASSELAPEYIGELFF

len: 13
d_gene: -
v_gene: TRBV7-9
abundance: -
j_gene: TRBJ2-3
CDR3nt: TGTGCCAGCCTCAGCTTGTTCACAGATACGCAGTATTTT
CDR3aa: CASLSLFTDTQYF

len: 13
d_gene: -
v_gene: TRBV20-1
abundance: -
j_gene: TRBJ1-1
CDR3nt: TGCAGTGCCGTACCCCAGAGTTTCACTGAAGCTTTCTTT
CDR3aa: CSAVPQSFTEAFF

len: 16
d_gene: TRBD2
v_gene: TRBV24-1
abundance: -
j_gene: TRBJ2-3
CDR3nt: TGTGCCACCAGTGACCCCGGGACTAGCGACCCAGATACGCAGTATTTT
CDR3aa: CATSDPGTSDPDTQYF

len: 16
d_gene: TRBD2
v_gene: TRBV12-3/TRBV12-4
abundance: -
j_gene: TRBJ2-3
CDR3nt: TGTGCCAGCAGTTTGCGACTAGCGGGGATTACAGATACGCAGTATTTT
CDR3aa: CASSLRLAGITDTQYF

len: 18
d_gene: TRBD1
v_gene: TRBV20-1
abundance: -
j_gene: TRBJ2-2
CDR3nt: TGCAGTGCTAGAGACGCTACTCTGGGACAGGGGGGAACCGGGGAGCTGTTTTTT
CDR3aa: CSARDATLGQGGTGELFF

len: 15
d_gene: TRBD1
v_gene: TRBV5-1
abundance: -
j_gene: TRBJ1-2
CDR3nt: TGCGCCAGCAGCCTGGCAGGGGGCGGCCGAGATGGCTACACCTTC
CDR3aa: CASSLAGGGRDGYTF

len: 13
d_gene: -
v_gene: TRBV20-1
abundance: -
j_gene: TRBJ2-3
CDR3nt: TGCAGTACTAACCGGGGGTCAACAGATACGCAGTATTTT
CDR3aa: CSTNRGSTDTQYF

len: 14
d_gene: -
v_gene: TRBV7-9
abundance: -
j_gene: TRBJ2-5
CDR3nt: TGTGCCAGCACCATAGCGGAGGCAGGAGAGACCCAGTACTTC
CDR3aa: CASTIAEAGETQYF

len: 15
d_gene: -
v_gene: TRBV28
abundance: -
j_gene: TRBJ2-2
CDR3nt: TGTGCCAGCAATCGGGGGACGGTCAACACCGGGGAGCTGTTTTTT
CDR3aa: CASNRGTVNTGELFF

len: 15
d_gene: TRBD1
v_gene: TRBV7-8
abundance: -
j_gene: TRBJ2-1
CDR3nt: TGTGCCAGCAGCGTACGACCAGGGGGCTACAATGAGCAGTTCTTC
CDR3aa: CASSVRPGGYNEQFF

len: 15
d_gene: -
v_gene: TRBV11-3
abundance: -
j_gene: TRBJ2-1
CDR3nt: TGTGCCAGCAGCCAGGATGGAGGGCGAGGCAATGAGCAGTTCTTC
CDR3aa: CASSQDGGRGNEQFF

len: 14
d_gene: -
v_gene: TRBV19
abundance: few
j_gene: TRBJ1-2
CDR3nt: TGTGCCAGTAGTATGCGACAGTCGCTCTATGGCTACACCTTC
CDR3aa: CASSMRQSLYGYTF

len: 15
d_gene: -
v_gene: TRBV10-3
abundance: -
j_gene: TRBJ2-1
CDR3nt: TGTGCCATCAGCCTAACTCCTCGAGAGTACAATGAGCAGTTCTTC
CDR3aa: CAISLTPREYNEQFF

len: 11
d_gene: -
v_gene: TRBV7-9
abundance: -
j_gene: TRBJ2-5
CDR3nt: TGTGCCAGCAGCTTCGGGGAGACCCAGTACTTC
CDR3aa: CASSFGETQYF

len: 15
d_gene: TRBD1
v_gene: TRBV20-1
abundance: few
j_gene: TRBJ1-2
CDR3nt: TGCAGTGCAAAGGATAGACAGGGAGCGGGCTATGGCTACACCTTC
CDR3aa: CSAKDRQGAGYGYTF

len: 14
d_gene: -
v_gene: TRBV20-1
abundance: once
j_gene: TRBJ2-2
CDR3nt: TGCAGTGCTAGGACGGGAGTTAACACCGGGGAGCTGTTTTTT
CDR3aa: CSARTGVNTGELFF

len: 16
d_gene: -
v_gene: TRBV12-1
abundance: -
j_gene: TRBJ2-7
CDR3nt: TGTGCCAGCAGCTTCCGCAGACAGGGTAGCTCCTACGAGCAGTACTTC
CDR3aa: CASSFRRQGSSYEQYF

len: 14
d_gene: -
v_gene: TRBV19
abundance: -
j_gene: TRBJ1-2
CDR3nt: TGTGCCAGTAGTATTGGACCAATTGGAGGGGGTCCAACCTTC
CDR3aa: CASSIGPIGGGPTF

len: 16
d_gene: TRBD1
v_gene: TRBV20-1
abundance: large
j_gene: TRBJ2-2
CDR3nt: TGCAGTGCTAGAGACCCAGGGGGAAGAGGGACCGGGGAGCTGTTTTTT
CDR3aa: CSARDPGGRGTGELFF

len: 12
d_gene: -
v_gene: TRBV20-1
abundance: few
j_gene: TRBJ1-5
CDR3nt: TGCAGTGCTAGATCCAGCAATCAGCCCCAGCATTTT
CDR3aa: CSARSSNQPQHF

len: 14
d_gene: -
v_gene: TRBV19
abundance: -
j_gene: TRBJ2-2
CDR3nt: TGTGCCAGTAGTGGGACAACGAACACCGGGGAGCTGTTTTTT
CDR3aa: CASSGTTNTGELFF

len: 13
d_gene: TRBD1
v_gene: TRBV10-3
abundance: -
j_gene: TRBJ2-5
CDR3nt: TGTGCCACCGGGACAGGGGTACAAGAGACCCAGTACTTC
CDR3aa: CATGTGVQETQYF

len: 19
d_gene: TRBD2
v_gene: TRBV20-1
abundance: -
j_gene: TRBJ2-7
CDR3nt: TGCAGTGCCCTCGGGCTAGCGGGAGGGCCGGGGGTTGAGTTCTACGAGCAGTACTTC
CDR3aa: CSALGLAGGPGVEFYEQYF

len: 22
d_gene: -
v_gene: TRBV15
abundance: -
j_gene: TRBJ2-7
CDR3nt: -
CDR3aa: CATSSQTSVYFCAISEGDEQYF

len: 15
d_gene: -
v_gene: TRBV6-1
abundance: -
j_gene: TRBJ1-1
CDR3nt: TGTGCCAGCAGTGAAATTCGCACAGTGAACACTGAAGCTTTCTTT
CDR3aa: CASSEIRTVNTEAFF

len: 14
d_gene: -
v_gene: TRBV5-1
abundance: -
j_gene: TRBJ2-5
CDR3nt: TGCGCCAGCAGCTTGGCGGCAGGGCGGAAGACCCAGTACTTC
CDR3aa: CASSLAAGRKTQYF

len: 13
d_gene: -
v_gene: TRBV27
abundance: -
j_gene: TRBJ1-2
CDR3nt: TGTGCCAGCAGCCCCCAAGTTAACTATGGCTACACCTTC
CDR3aa: CASSPQVNYGYTF

len: 15
d_gene: -
v_gene: TRBV24-1
abundance: once
j_gene: TRBJ2-3
CDR3nt: TGTGCCACCAGTGACCGGGACGTAGCATACGATACGCAGTATTTT
CDR3aa: CATSDRDVAYDTQYF

len: 15
d_gene: -
v_gene: TRBV4-3
abundance: -
j_gene: TRBJ1-6
CDR3nt: TGCGCCAGCAGCCAAGATCCGGGTTTGGATTCACCCCTCCACTTT
CDR3aa: CASSQDPGLDSPLHF

len: 13
d_gene: -
v_gene: TRBV20-1
abundance: -
j_gene: TRBJ1-2
CDR3nt: TGCAGTGCTACCGAAGGCCCTCTCGGGGGCTACACCTTC
CDR3aa: CSATEGPLGGYTF

len: 11
d_gene: -
v_gene: TRBV7-9
abundance: -
j_gene: TRBJ2-4
CDR3nt: TGTGCCAGCAGCATACAGGACATTCAGTACTTC
CDR3aa: CASSIQDIQYF

len: 13
d_gene: -
v_gene: TRBV20-1
abundance: -
j_gene: TRBJ2-1
CDR3nt: TGCAGTGCTTTGACCAGGGCACGGTATGAGCAGTTCTTC
CDR3aa: CSALTRARYEQFF

len: 15
d_gene: TRBD1
v_gene: TRBV7-3
abundance: -
j_gene: TRBJ1-1
CDR3nt: TGTGCCAGCAGCTTAGGGACAGGGGGGTACACTGAAGCTTTCTTT
CDR3aa: CASSLGTGGYTEAFF

len: 15
d_gene: TRBD2
v_gene: TRBV20-1
abundance: -
j_gene: TRBJ2-7
CDR3nt: TGCAGTGCTAGAAGGCCGGGACTAGTCTCCTACGAGCAGTACTTC
CDR3aa: CSARRPGLVSYEQYF

len: 13
d_gene: -
v_gene: TRBV2
abundance: -
j_gene: TRBJ1-5
CDR3nt: TGTGCCAGCATCCGTGGTCCCGGTCAGCCCCAGCATTTT
CDR3aa: CASIRGPGQPQHF

len: 13
d_gene: -
v_gene: TRBV7-8
abundance: -
j_gene: TRBJ2-7
CDR3nt: TGTGCCAGCAGCCGGAGGGGGACCTACGAGCAGTACTTC
CDR3aa: CASSRRGTYEQYF

len: 14
d_gene: -
v_gene: TRBV6-1
abundance: -
j_gene: TRBJ1-6
CDR3nt: TGTGCCAGCAGGCCCGACGGCTCAAATTCACCCCTCCACTTT
CDR3aa: CASRPDGSNSPLHF

len: 13
d_gene: -
v_gene: TRBV7-9
abundance: medium-sized
j_gene: TRBJ2-5
CDR3nt: TGTGCCAGCACCCCTACGGCAGCAGAGACCCAGTACTTC
CDR3aa: CASTPTAAETQYF